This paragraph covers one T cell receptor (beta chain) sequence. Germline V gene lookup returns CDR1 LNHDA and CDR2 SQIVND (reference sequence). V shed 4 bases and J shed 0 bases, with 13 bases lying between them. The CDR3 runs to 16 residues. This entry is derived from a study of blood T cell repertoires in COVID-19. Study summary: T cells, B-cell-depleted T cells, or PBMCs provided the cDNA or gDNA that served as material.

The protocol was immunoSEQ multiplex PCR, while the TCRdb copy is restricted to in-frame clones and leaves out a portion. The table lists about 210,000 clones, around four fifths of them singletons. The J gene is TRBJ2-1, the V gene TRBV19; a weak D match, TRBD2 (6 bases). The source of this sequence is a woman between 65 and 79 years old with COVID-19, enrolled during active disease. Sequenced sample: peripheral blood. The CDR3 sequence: CASSTAGLSSYNEQFF. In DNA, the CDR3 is TGTGCCAGTAGTACGGCGGGACTGAGCTCCTACAATGAGCAGTTCTTC. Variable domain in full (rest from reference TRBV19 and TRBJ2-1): DGGITQSPKYLFRKEGQNVTLSCEQNLNHDAMYWYRQDPGQGLRLIYYSQIVNDFQKGDIAEGYSVSREKKESFPLTVTSAQKNPTAFYLCASSTAGLSSYNEQFFGPGTRLTVL.